One and the same sample provided the 12 T cell receptor beta chains below, sequenced in a study of shared clonotypes between healthy human individuals (TCRdb year 2020). The library was built by means of the immunoSEQ multiplex PCR assay. TCRdb re-hosts the immuneACCESS table, in-frame sequences only. Its copies lack some clones; in the studies checked, an unresolved V gene accounts for under half of them, and the cause for the rest is not known. For this sample there are roughly 760,000 clones; roughly 70% appear just once. The ten largest clones take up over 1.5% of the sample. The specimen sequenced was memory CD4+ T cells sorted from blood. What this sample's cell subset or site label stands for: CD45RA-negative fraction. Every receptor here comes from a woman aged 25 to 45 in good health.

Only one count was recorded for this clone. The chain is built from TRBV19 and TRBJ1-4; D gene unclear. Trimming removed 5 bases at V and 5 bases at J, with 15 bases between. This CDR3 has 15 residues. Germline CDR1 and CDR2: LNHDA and SQIVND (reference sequence). The DNA for the CDR3 is TGTGCCAGTAGTCTCCTCGGAGCCCACAATGAAAAACTGTTTTTT. Residues: CASSLLGAHNEKLFF.

The chain has TRBV7-6 and TRBJ1-1; D is unclear. CDR1 SGHVS and CDR2 FNYEAQ come from the germline V gene. V was shortened by 1 base and J by 4 bases, with 10 bases between the two germline ends. This CDR3 is 14 amino acids long. The DNA for the CDR3 is TGTGCCAGCAGCTTAGGGTCGGGAATCACTGAAGCTTTCTTT. Amino acids: CASSLGSGITEAFF. The variable domain in full, with the rest retrieved from reference TRBV7-6 and TRBJ1-1, is GAGVSQSPRYKVTKRGQDVALRCDPISGHVSLYWYRQALGQGPEFLTYFNYEAQQDKSGLPNDRFSAERPEGSISTLTIQRTEQRDSAMYRCASSLGSGITEAFFGQGTRLTVV.

This rearrangement joins TRBV5-1 to TRBJ2-1; no firm D call. The germline V gene encodes CDR1 SGHRS and CDR2 YFSETQ. The CDR3 is 16 residues long. The V end lost 7 bases, the J end lost 8 bases, and 25 bases lay between the germline ends. DNA of the CDR3: TGCGCCAGCTCCCTCGATGAACAGTTCCTTAGGTATGAGCAGTTCTTC. It is translated as CASSLDEQFLRYEQFF.

The chain carries TRBV6-1 and TRBJ2-4; D not resolved. The CDR3 totals 14 residues. Trimming shortened V by 3 bases and J by 1 base, and 7 bases separated the two germline ends. Looked up from germline, CDR1 is MNHNS and CDR2 is SASEGT. The DNA of the CDR3 is TGTGCCAGCAGTGATGGAGAGGCCAAAAACATTCAGTACTTC. This sequence encodes CASSDGEAKNIQYF.

The V call is TRBV4-1, the J call TRBJ2-4; 7 positions agree with TRBD1. This CDR3 comprises 13 residues. With V trimmed by 0 bases and J by 14 bases, 7 bases remained unmatched. The germline V gene encodes CDR1 MGHRA and CDR2 YSYEKL. The CDR3 DNA sequence: TGCGCCAGCAGCCAAGATCAGGGGACAGCGGAGTACTTC. This encodes CASSQDQGTAEYF.

The chain has TRBV28 and TRBJ1-2; 7 bases map to TRBD1. Germline V gene data show CDR1 as MDHEN and CDR2 as SYDVKM. V lost 3 bases and J lost 2; bases outside the gene matches: 3. The CDR3 consists of 14 residues. CDR3 residues: CASSFGRGNYGYTF. In DNA form, the CDR3 reads TGTGCCAGCAGTTTTGGCAGGGGGAACTATGGCTACACCTTC.

This sequence joins TRBV20-1 and TRBJ2-1; D is possibly TRBD2 (6 bases). This CDR3 is built from 11 residues. Germline V gene data show CDR1 as DFQATT and CDR2 as SNEGSKA (reference sequence). Trimming pared 2 bases from V and 12 bases from J, leaving 11 bases between. CDR3 region: CSARRTMGQFF. The CDR3 nucleotides read TGCAGTGCTAGAAGGACTATGGGGCAGTTCTTC.

This clone occurred a few times. This chain joins TRBV7-9 and TRBJ2-7; TRBD2 might be the D (7 bases). Trimming shortened V by 5 bases and J by 6 bases, and 20 bases separated the two germline ends. Germline-derived CDR1 and CDR2 are SEHNR and FQNEAQ (reference sequence). This CDR3 is built from 15 residues. The CDR3 sequence: CASSPPGGGNREQYF. In nucleotides, the CDR3 is TGTGCCAGCAGCCCGCCGGGGGGCGGGAACCGCGAGCAGTACTTC. Variable domain in full (rest from reference TRBV7-9 and TRBJ2-7): DTGVSQNPRHKITKRGQNVTFRCDPISEHNRLYWYRQTLGQGPEFLTYFQNEAQLEKSRLLSDRFSAERPKGSFSTLEIQRTEQGDSAMYLCASSPPGGGNREQYFGPGTRLTVT.

The chain recombines TRBV28 with TRBJ2-2, with a possible D match to TRBD1 (6 bases). The CDR3 loop spans 14 amino acids. V lost 4 bases, J lost 2 bases, and 8 bases lay in between. Germline assignment: CDR1 MDHEN and CDR2 SYDVKM. For the CDR3, the DNA is TGTGCCAGCAGTTGGGACACTAACACCGGGGAGCTGTTTTTT. This encodes CASSWDTNTGELFF.

This rearrangement joins TRBV29-1 to TRBJ2-2; tentative D call: TRBD2 (5 bases). The V and J ends lost 6 bases and 6 bases respectively, with 14 bases between them. Germline V gives CDR1 SQVTM, CDR2 ANQGSEA. This CDR3 has 13 amino acids. In nucleotides, the CDR3 is TGCAGCGTGCTGGACTTCGGGGCCGGGGAGCTGTTTTTT. This sequence encodes CSVLDFGAGELFF.

This clone has only a few counts. This chain links TRBV7-3 with TRBJ2-1, with TRBD2 matching over 13 bases. The V segment lost 5 bases and the J segment 8 bases; nucleotides outside the gene matches: 9. The CDR3 length is 16 residues. Looked up from germline, CDR1 is SGHTA and CDR2 is FQGTGA. The CDR3 reads CASSPSGTSGTHEQFF. The CDR3 region has the DNA TGTGCCAGCAGCCCATCCGGGACTAGCGGGACCCATGAGCAGTTCTTC.

This clone showed up just once. CDR3 in DNA: TGTGCCAGCAGCTTAGTGGGAGGGGTACGGACCCAGTACTTC. This translates into CASSLVGGVRTQYF. The rearrangement links TRBV11-2 to TRBJ2-5; TRBD2 agrees at 7 bases. The CDR3 runs 14 residues. Trimming removed 1 base from V and 7 bases from J; junction bases left unmatched: 6. Germline V gene data show CDR1 as SGHAT and CDR2 as FQNNGV.